Detailed here is one TCR beta chain. What antigen it recognizes has not been identified. No qualities accompany the bases; no much larger clone lies one base away. The data were taken from a study of metastatic and nonmetastatic thyroid tumors (TCRdb year 2020). Regarding the research as a whole: Repertoires from peripheral blood and from tumor or nodule tissue samples of malignant and benign thyroid patients were compared.

No patient had received any treatment before thyroid surgery. Using T-cell receptor beta sequencing, the study looked back at clinical samples from patients collected from about 2012 to 2018. Libraries were built with PCR. Sequencing was carried out with an Illumina HiSeq 4000. The TCR beta-chain CDR3 region of each patient was profiled by high-throughput sequencing. In the source study's methods: The researchers built a classifier to tell apart papillary thyroid cancer patients with distant metastasis, based on CDR3 differences among clinicopathological groups. Repertoire diversity was assessed with the Shannon index, and tumor-blood repertoire similarity with the Morisita-Horn index. In-frame beta chains were kept once TCRdb had trimmed the public reads at Q25 with fastp and called clones with MiXCR. The V and J calls shown here were made by TCRdb, not taken from the authors' results. The sample profile shows about 14,000 clones; under 25% of them were found once. The ten largest account for roughly 13% of the sample.

Counted from cysteine to phenylalanine, this CDR3 has 16 amino acids. The CDR3 DNA has 48 bases and is translated from base 1. V is cut back by 5 bases and J by 3 bases, with 10 bases in the junction unmatched. CDR1 is given as SGHAT and CDR2 as FQNNGV, both from the germline V gene. Study-wide conclusions, independent of this receptor: In both blood and tumor samples, malignant tumors were reported to have significantly higher TCR beta diversity than benign nodules.

This clonotype originated in a female donor with papillary thyroid cancer or a benign thyroid nodule (not recorded which). Some clones in this sample may be carry-over from other donors' samples. The sequence joins TRBV11-2 to TRBJ2-3; 8 bases in the middle match TRBD1. Sequencing was done on a sample of blood. The sequenced DNA: TGTGCCAGCAGCCAAGACAGGGGCGAGCCAACAGATACGCAGTATTTT. This is translated as CASSQDRGEPTDTQYF.